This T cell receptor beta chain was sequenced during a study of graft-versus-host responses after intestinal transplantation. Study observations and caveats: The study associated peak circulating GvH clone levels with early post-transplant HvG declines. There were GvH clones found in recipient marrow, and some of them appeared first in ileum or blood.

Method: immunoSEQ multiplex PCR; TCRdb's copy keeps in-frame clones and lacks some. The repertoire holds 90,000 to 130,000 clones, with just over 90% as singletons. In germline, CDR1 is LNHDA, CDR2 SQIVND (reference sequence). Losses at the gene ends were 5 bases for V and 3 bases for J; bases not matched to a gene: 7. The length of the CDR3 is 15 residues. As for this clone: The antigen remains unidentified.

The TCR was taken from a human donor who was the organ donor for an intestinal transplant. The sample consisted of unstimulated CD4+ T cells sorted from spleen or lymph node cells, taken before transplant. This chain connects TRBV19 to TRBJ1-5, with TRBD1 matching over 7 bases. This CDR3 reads CASSPKTGFNQPQHF. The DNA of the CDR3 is TGTGCCAGTAGTCCCAAGACAGGGTTCAATCAGCCCCAGCATTTT.